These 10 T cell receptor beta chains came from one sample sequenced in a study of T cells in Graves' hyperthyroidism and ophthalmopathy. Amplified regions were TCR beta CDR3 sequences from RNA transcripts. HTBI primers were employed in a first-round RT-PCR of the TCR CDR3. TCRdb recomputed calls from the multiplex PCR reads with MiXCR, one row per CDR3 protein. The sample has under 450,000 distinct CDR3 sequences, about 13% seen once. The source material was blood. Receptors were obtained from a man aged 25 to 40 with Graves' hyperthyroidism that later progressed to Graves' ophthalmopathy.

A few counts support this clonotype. CDR3 DNA: TGTGCCAGCAGCCCGCCGCAGGGGACCTACAATGAGCAGTTCTTC. Translating gives CASSPPQGTYNEQFF. The chain couples TRBV7-9 to TRBJ2-1; possibly TRBD1 for D (6 bases). The germline V and J ends were trimmed by 5 bases and 2 bases, with 13 bases remaining between them. The length of the CDR3 is 15 residues. Germline CDR1 SEHNR, CDR2 FQNEAQ (reference sequence).

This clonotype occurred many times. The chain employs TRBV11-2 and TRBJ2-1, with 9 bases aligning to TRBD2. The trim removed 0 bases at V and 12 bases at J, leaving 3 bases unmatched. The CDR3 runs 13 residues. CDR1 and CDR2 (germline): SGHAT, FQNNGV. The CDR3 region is CASSLELAGLQFF. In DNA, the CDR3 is TGTGCCAGCAGCTTAGAACTAGCGGGCCTGCAGTTCTTC.

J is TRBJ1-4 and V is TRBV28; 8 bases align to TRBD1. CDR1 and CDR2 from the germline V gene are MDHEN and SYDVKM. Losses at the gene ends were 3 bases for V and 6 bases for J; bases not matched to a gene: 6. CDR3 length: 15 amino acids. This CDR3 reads CASSLADREHEKLFF. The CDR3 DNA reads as TGTGCCAGCAGTTTGGCGGACAGGGAACATGAAAAACTGTTTTTT.

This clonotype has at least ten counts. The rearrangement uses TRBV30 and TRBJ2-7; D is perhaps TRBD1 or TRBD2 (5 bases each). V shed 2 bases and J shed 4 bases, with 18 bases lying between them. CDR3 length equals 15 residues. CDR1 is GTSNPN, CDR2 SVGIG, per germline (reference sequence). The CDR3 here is CAWSQWDPGRYEQYF. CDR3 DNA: TGTGCCTGGAGTCAATGGGACCCGGGAAGATACGAGCAGTACTTC.

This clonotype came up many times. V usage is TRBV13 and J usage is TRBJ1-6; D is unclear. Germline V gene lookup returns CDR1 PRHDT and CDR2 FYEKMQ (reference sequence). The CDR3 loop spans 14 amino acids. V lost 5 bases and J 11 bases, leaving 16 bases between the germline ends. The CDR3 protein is CASSLGSAGTPLHF. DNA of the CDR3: TGTGCCAGCAGCCTCGGGAGCGCGGGAACACCCCTCCACTTT.

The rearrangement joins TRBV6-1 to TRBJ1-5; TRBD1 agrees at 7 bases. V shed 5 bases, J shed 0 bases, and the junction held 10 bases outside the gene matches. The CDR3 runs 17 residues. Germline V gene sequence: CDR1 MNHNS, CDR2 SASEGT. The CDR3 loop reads CASSLKPTGYSNQPQHF. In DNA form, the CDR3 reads TGTGCCAGCAGTCTAAAGCCGACAGGGTATAGCAATCAGCCCCAGCATTTT.

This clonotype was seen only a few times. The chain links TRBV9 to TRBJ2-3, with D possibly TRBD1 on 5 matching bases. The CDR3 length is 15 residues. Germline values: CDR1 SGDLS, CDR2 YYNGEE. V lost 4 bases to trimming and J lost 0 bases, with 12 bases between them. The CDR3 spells CASSPLPGSTDTQYF. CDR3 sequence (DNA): TGTGCCAGCAGCCCACTCCCAGGGAGCACAGATACGCAGTATTTT.

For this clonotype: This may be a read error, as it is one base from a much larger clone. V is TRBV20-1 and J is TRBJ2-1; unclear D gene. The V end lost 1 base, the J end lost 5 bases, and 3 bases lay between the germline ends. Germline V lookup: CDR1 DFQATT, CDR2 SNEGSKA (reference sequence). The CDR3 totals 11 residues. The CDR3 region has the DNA TGCAGTGCTAGAGGGGACAATGAGCAGTTCTTC. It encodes CSARGDNEQFF.

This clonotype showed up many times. The CDR3 nucleotides are TGTGCCAGCAGCGAAACCGGGATGGGTAATTCACCCCTCCACTTT. This encodes CASSETGMGNSPLHF. This rearrangement joins TRBV2 to TRBJ1-6; D gene ambiguous. The V and J ends lost 6 bases and 6 bases respectively, with 15 bases between them. The CDR3 spans 15 residues. Germline loops: CDR1 SNHLY, CDR2 FYNNEI. Full variable domain (missing parts from reference TRBV2 and TRBJ1-6): EPEVTQTPSHQVTQMGQEVILRCVPISNHLYFYWYRQILGQKVEFLVSFYNNEISEKSEIFDDQFSVERPDGSNFTLKIRSTKLEDSAMYFCASSETGMGNSPLHFGNGTRLTVT.

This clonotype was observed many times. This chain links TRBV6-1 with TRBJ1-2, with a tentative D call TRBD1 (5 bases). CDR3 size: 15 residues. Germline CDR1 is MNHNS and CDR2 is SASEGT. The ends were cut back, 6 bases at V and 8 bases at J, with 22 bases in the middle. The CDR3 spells CASRPAGTHAGGYTF. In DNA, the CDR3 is TGTGCCAGCAGACCAGCAGGGACCCATGCGGGGGGCTACACCTTC.